The source of this TCR beta chain is a study of cytomegalovirus exposure and HLA in healthy donors. Study-level findings and limits: Usually a TCR sequence was rare, but some public TCRs were found in many donors. Information on immune exposure was restricted to one variable (CMV serostatus). Later analysis placed DRB1 highest and HLA-C lowest in TCR association rates, which differed by HLA locus. Researchers catalogued approximately 160 TCR beta chains as cytomegalovirus-associated.

Worth noting for this clone: Antigen specificity is unknown.

The PCR was carried out with 60 Vbeta primers and 13 Jbeta primers. Sequencing was performed with immunoSEQ multiplex PCR; in TCRdb, only in-frame clones are kept and a portion is missing. The sample gives about 100,000 clones, about four fifths of which show up once; 1.5% to 2% is in the top ten. Material: PBMCs. The receptor was derived from a woman in her thirties or forties in good health and CMV-seronegative.

CDR3 bases: TGTGCCACCACAGGGGGAGCAGATACGCAGTATTTT. It is translated as CATTGGADTQYF. This chain connects TRBV28 to TRBJ2-3; the match to TRBD1 covers 8 bases. This CDR3 contains 12 residues. The germline V gene encodes CDR1 MDHEN and CDR2 SYDVKM. V shed 10 bases, J shed 4 bases, and the junction held 4 bases outside the gene matches.